These T cell receptor beta chains were read from a single sample in a study of beta chain features in type 1 diabetes. Profiled with immunoSEQ multiplex PCR; TCRdb holds only in-frame clones, not every one. The sample includes hundreds of thousands of clones, 15% of them seen just once. The sample taken for sequencing was naive CD4+ T cells from blood. The receptors come from a man between 18 and 35 years old in good health. CDR3s include the opening cysteine and the closing phenylalanine or tryptophan. Fields, in order: CDR3 length, J gene, V gene, CDR3 protein.

16 TRBJ2-2 TRBV5-1 CASSLSASPNTGELFF
15 TRBJ1-1 TRBV11-2 CASSSLRDRDTEAFF
15 TRBJ2-5 TRBV5-4 CASSLAASGLETQYF
15 TRBJ1-4 TRBV6-6 CASSPRASANEKLFF
11 TRBJ1-1 TRBV10-3 CAITGNTEAFF
14 TRBJ1-1 TRBV6-5 CASIRQGARAEAFF
17 TRBJ2-5 TRBV25-1 CASSDRLAGGYQETQYF
15 TRBJ1-3 TRBV7-6 CASSYPYHSGNTIYF
15 TRBJ2-2 TRBV6-1 CASTDNGLATGELFF
18 TRBJ2-6 TRBV29-1 CSAPRGPVSAAGANVLTF
13 TRBJ2-7 TRBV19 CASCAGAGYEQYF
13 TRBJ1-1 TRBV7-9 CASSEQENTEAFF
15 TRBJ2-7 TRBV9 CASSGSGGDSYEQYF
13 TRBJ2-2 TRBV27 CASTQGRTGELFF
13 TRBJ2-7 TRBV7-2 CASSLQGAYEQYF
11 TRBJ2-7 TRBV20-1 CSGLASTEQYF
15 TRBJ2-5 TRBV6-5 CASSWPTGGRETQYF
14 TRBJ2-2 TRBV29-1 CSVRQGVDTGELFF
12 TRBJ2-2 TRBV9 CASSVVGGKLFF
15 TRBJ2-7 TRBV5-1 CASSLVGTGSYEQYF
16 TRBJ2-7 TRBV23-1 CASSPPREGGPYEQYF
16 TRBJ2-2 TRBV7-9 CASSFGHRGDTGELFF
14 TRBJ2-1 TRBV5-1 CASSWAGGYNEQFF
14 TRBJ2-7 TRBV25-1 CASSDPGHVYEQYF
15 TRBJ2-7 TRBV2 CASKRTSGSVYEQYF
14 TRBJ1-1 TRBV9 CASSVEGKNTEAFF
16 TRBJ1-1 TRBV28 CASSARQGRRNTEAFF
15 TRBJ2-7 TRBV7-8 CASSPPPGQNYEQYF
14 TRBJ1-1 TRBV5-4 CASSPRDGYTEAFF
15 TRBJ2-5 TRBV5-4 CASTYRTGFQETQYF
15 TRBJ1-4 TRBV18 CASSRLRTENEKLFF
14 TRBJ2-7 TRBV5-1 CASSLGQGDYEQYF
13 TRBJ2-7 TRBV19 CAPRDRGPYEQYF
15 TRBJ2-7 TRBV7-3 CASSAPGQGIYEQYF
14 TRBJ1-1 TRBV6-6 CASSYLLANTEAFF
16 TRBJ2-6 TRBV5-1 CASSFQGRAGANVLTF
17 TRBJ2-7 TRBV28 CASSLMQPGRKGYEQYF
14 TRBJ2-7 TRBV28 CASRNFGTGVRQYF
14 TRBJ1-6 TRBV7-3 CASSLTRENSPLHF
14 TRBJ1-5 TRBV29-1 CSVEVADSNQPQHF
15 TRBJ1-1 TRBV11-2 CASSLTGGSNTEAFF